The present T cell receptor (beta chain) was sequenced within a study of blood T cell repertoires in COVID-19. The count of this clone is one. Individuals drawn from 24 US areas were about 18 to 90 years old. Original analysis: The assay estimated nucleated cells by amplifying reference gene primers. Method: immunoSEQ multiplex PCR; TCRdb's copy keeps in-frame clones and lacks some. V and J calls and clone size are given by that table; D and trimming were obtained from the DNA. Counted here are about 430,000 clones, 75% to 90% occurring once; the ten biggest clones make up 0.95% to 1.2%. The CDR3 sequence is 16 residues long. J was trimmed by 1 base and V by 0 bases; bases with no gene match: 3. CDR1 is LNHDA and CDR2 is SQIVND in the germline V gene (reference sequence).

The sample comprised PBMCs or T cells enriched from blood (not recorded which). This chain uses TRBV19 with TRBJ1-5; 7 nucleotides match TRBD1. This clonotype originated in a man between 25 and 39 years old who had recovered from COVID-19. CDR3: CASSIDEGASNQPQHF. The CDR3 nucleotides read TGTGCCAGTAGTATAGATGAGGGGGCGAGCAATCAGCCCCAGCATTTT.